A selection of T cell receptor beta chains follows, all from one sample in a study of identical twins. TCRdb reanalysed the 5' RACE reads using MiXCR and keeps one entry per CDR3 protein. The data contain under 900,000 distinct CDR3 sequences, about 12% of them singletons. These data also formed part of another study, on yellow fever vaccine responses in identical twins.

Sequenced material: PBMCs. The receptors were gathered from a young woman in good health. The CDR3 runs from the conserved cysteine through the conserved F or W. The D gene is left open where the match is weak. Only part of the rows carry a size: once, few, many, or a class if the clone is expanded.

d_call	v_call	clone_size	j_call	cdr3_aa	cdr3_nt
TRBD2	TRBV20-1	.	TRBJ2-1	CSARHGGAYNEQFF	TGCAGTGCCCGCCACGGGGGGGCTTACAATGAGCAGTTCTTC
TRBD2	TRBV15	many	TRBJ2-1	CATSTPGLAGVGNEQFF	TGTGCCACCAGCACTCCGGGACTAGCGGGAGTAGGCAATGAGCAGTTCTTC
TRBD1	TRBV18	few	TRBJ2-7	CASSPPPGDRGFYEQYF	TGTGCCAGCTCACCACCGCCCGGGGACAGGGGGTTCTACGAGCAGTACTTC
.	TRBV7-9	few	TRBJ1-2	CASSLSLRQGLNYGYTF	TGTGCCAGCAGCTTAAGTCTCCGCCAGGGACTTAACTATGGCTACACCTTC
TRBD1	TRBV11-3	.	TRBJ2-2	CASSPWTGVNTGELFF	TGTGCCAGCAGCCCGTGGACAGGGGTGAACACCGGGGAGCTGTTTTTT
TRBD2	TRBV6-2/TRBV6-3	.	TRBJ2-3	CASSYSSPALAGLSTDTQYF	TGTGCCAGCAGTTACTCGAGTCCAGCCCTAGCGGGACTTAGCACAGATACGCAGTATTTT
TRBD1	TRBV7-6	few	TRBJ2-2	CASSLGQGAATGELFF	TGTGCCAGCAGCTTAGGGCAGGGGGCGGCCACCGGGGAGCTGTTTTTT
.	TRBV2	few	TRBJ2-2	CASSRSKTNTGELFF	TGTGCCAGCAGTCGGAGTAAAACGAACACCGGGGAGCTGTTTTTT
TRBD1	TRBV20-1	few	TRBJ2-7	CSATHRGSYEQYF	TGCAGTGCTACGCACAGGGGGTCCTACGAGCAGTACTTC
TRBD1	TRBV12-3/TRBV12-4	many	TRBJ1-6	CASSQRDRVNSPLHF	TGTGCCAGCAGCCAAAGGGACAGGGTTAATTCACCCCTCCACTTT
.	TRBV20-1	.	TRBJ2-1	CSARPGAPTSYNEQFF	TGCAGTGCTAGACCGGGGGCCCCGACATCCTACAATGAGCAGTTCTTC
TRBD1	TRBV12-3/TRBV12-4	many	TRBJ2-7	CASSFGQGGYEQYF	TGTGCCAGCAGTTTCGGACAGGGTGGATACGAGCAGTACTTC
.	TRBV27	few	TRBJ2-3	CASSLTLASTDTQYF	TGTGCCAGCAGTTTAACGCTAGCGAGCACAGATACGCAGTATTTT
.	TRBV4-1	.	TRBJ2-1	CASSRPARYSYNEQFF	TGCGCCAGCAGCCGCCCCGCAAGGTACTCCTACAATGAGCAGTTCTTC
.	TRBV7-8	few	TRBJ1-6	CASSLALSVIESPLHF	TGTGCCAGCAGCTTAGCGCTATCTGTAATTGAATCACCCCTCCACTTT
TRBD1	TRBV7-9	.	TRBJ1-3	CASSLKGQETGNTIYF	TGTGCCAGCAGCTTAAAGGGACAGGAAACGGGAAACACCATATATTTT
.	TRBV6-6	few	TRBJ2-3	CASRRSVTDTQYF	TGTGCCAGCAGAAGGAGTGTCACAGATACGCAGTATTTT
TRBD2	TRBV6-5	few	TRBJ2-1	CASRLAGLAGSDEQFF	TGTGCCAGCAGGTTAGCGGGACTAGCGGGATCCGATGAGCAGTTCTTC
.	TRBV7-8	.	TRBJ2-7	CASSLAPRWDNYEQYF	TGTGCCAGCAGCTTAGCGCCACGCTGGGATAACTACGAGCAGTACTTC
.	TRBV12-3/TRBV12-4	.	TRBJ2-6	CASCSKGGQRSGANVLTF	TGTGCCAGCTGTTCAAAAGGGGGGCAGAGGTCTGGGGCCAACGTCCTGACTTTC